The clone carrying this T cell receptor (beta chain) has a count of ten or more. Its antigen is not known. Sample time point: persistent/refractory GD, antithyroid drugs over 5 years with positive TRAb. PBMC-extracted RNA yielded the TCR library. Diagnoses of Graves' disease were made by American Thyroid Association guidelines. It was an endocrinology department in Xi'an, China, that provided the patients. Assembly of TCR beta libraries relied on iRepertoire HTBI primers together with Arm-PCR of CDR3 regions. TCRdb re-derived calls from the multiplex PCR reads in MiXCR, one entry per CDR3 protein. The sample holds about 460,000 distinct CDR3 sequences, approximately 23% seen once. This record comes from a study of regulatory T cells in long-lasting Graves disease. Study background: Over 5 years of antithyroid drugs with positive TSH receptor antibodies was taken to mean persistent Graves' disease. Study-level results: Between persistent patients, more than 2,500 public clonotypes were shared, exceeding the approximately 870 shared between new patients.

Germline V CDR1 and CDR2: MDHEN, SYDVKM. V was shortened by 7 bases and J by 5 bases, with 26 bases between the two germline ends. This CDR3 is built from 17 residues. The material was peripheral blood mononuclear cells (PBMCs), obtained when the disease was refractory, from a patient treated with antithyroid drugs. The TCR sequence derives from a female donor with Graves disease. The chain carries TRBV28 and TRBJ2-5; perhaps D is TRBD1 or TRBD2 (5 bases each). The CDR3 loop is CASKLIAEEGFWETQYF. The CDR3 region has the DNA TGTGCCAGCAAATTAATTGCCGAAGAGGGGTTTTGGGAGACCCAGTACTTC.